One sample yielded the 30 T cell receptor beta chains listed below, sequenced in a study of cytomegalovirus exposure and HLA in healthy donors. Primers included in the PCR were 60 Vbeta and 13 Jbeta primers. Some clones are missing from TCRdb's copy, which holds only in-frame ones; the method was immunoSEQ multiplex PCR. The sample contains about 140,000 clones, around 75% of which appear only once. Sequencing was carried out using PBMCs. The receptors stem from a female donor in good health and CMV-seronegative.

This clone was recorded a few times. The CDR3 sequence is CAISDEGSYNSPLHF. The CDR3 DNA follows: TGTGCCATCAGTGATGAGGGCTCCTATAATTCACCCCTCCACTTT. The chain links TRBV10-3 to TRBJ1-6; D is undetermined. The CDR3 is 15 amino acids. The germline gives CDR1 ENHRY, CDR2 SYGVKD. Deletions cut 3 bases from V and 0 bases from J, with 6 bases between.

V and J are TRBV5-4 and TRBJ1-2; no firm D call. CDR3 length: 13 residues. Germline-derived CDR1 and CDR2 are SGHNT and YYREEE (reference sequence). Trimming stripped 2 bases from V and 3 bases from J, with 8 bases between. The chain's CDR3 is CASSFWGDYGYTF. The CDR3 nucleotides read TGTGCCAGCAGCTTCTGGGGAGACTATGGCTACACCTTC.

The V call is TRBV6-1, the J call TRBJ2-3; D gene uncertain. The germline V and J ends were trimmed by 1 base and 2 bases, with 7 bases remaining between them. The CDR3 has 14 residues. The germline gives CDR1 MNHNS, CDR2 SASEGT. The CDR3 sequence is CASSEGTFTDTQYF. The CDR3 DNA sequence: TGTGCCAGCAGTGAAGGAACTTTCACAGATACGCAGTATTTT.

This sequence joins TRBV6-8 and TRBJ2-5; 9 bases map to TRBD2. Germline CDR1 and CDR2: MNHGY and SAAAGT. Unmatched junction bases numbered 10, after V lost 5 bases and J lost 3 bases. The CDR3 sequence is 16 residues long. CDR3 amino acids: CASSQYRRGGKETQYF. CDR3 coding DNA: TGTGCCAGCAGTCAGTACAGGCGGGGGGGCAAAGAGACCCAGTACTTC.

Many counts were recorded for this clone. V is TRBV6-1 and J is TRBJ1-5; maybe TRBD1 (5 bases). The CDR3 consists of 20 residues. The ends were cut back, 4 bases at V and 4 bases at J, with 29 bases in the middle. Germline loops: CDR1 MNHNS, CDR2 SASEGT. The CDR3 sequence: CASSVPPGLKGLGLNQPQHF. The CDR3 DNA follows: TGTGCCAGCAGTGTACCTCCGGGACTTAAGGGGCTGGGGCTAAATCAGCCCCAGCATTTT.

The rearrangement links TRBV27 to TRBJ2-1; no clear D gene. The CDR3 length is 13 residues. Between the trimmed V and J ends, which lost 4 bases and 6 bases, there was a span of 10 bases. The germline V gene encodes CDR1 MNHEY and CDR2 SMNVEV (reference sequence). CDR3 in amino acids: CASSYGSGNEQFF. CDR3 bases: TGTGCCAGCAGTTATGGGTCAGGCAATGAGCAGTTCTTC.

This chain uses TRBV25-1 with TRBJ1-6; D gene uncertain. CDR3 length equals 15 residues. Germline CDR1 is MGHDK and CDR2 is SYGVNS. Trimming took off 7 bases at V and 0 bases at J, with 10 bases between the two ends. The CDR3 bases are TGTGCCAGCAATGAGGGCTCCTCCTATAATTCACCCCTCCACTTT. This gives the protein CASNEGSSYNSPLHF.

V gene TRBV27 combines with J gene TRBJ2-6; D perhaps matches TRBD1 (5 bases). From germline, CDR1 is MNHEY and CDR2 SMNVEV (reference sequence). CDR3 length: 17 amino acids. Between the trimmed V and J ends, which lost 8 bases and 1 base, there was a span of 18 bases. The CDR3 sequence is CASQFLAGSSGANVLTF. The CDR3 DNA reads as TGTGCCAGCCAGTTTTTGGCAGGGTCGTCTGGGGCCAACGTCCTGACTTTC.

The chain carries TRBV7-8 and TRBJ2-7; D not certain. This CDR3 contains 13 residues. CDR1 and CDR2 from the germline V gene are SGHVS and FQNEAQ. V was trimmed by 2 bases and J by 3 bases, leaving 8 bases between them. The CDR3 DNA sequence: TGTGCCAGCAGCTTAAACAGCTACTACGAGCAGTACTTC. It encodes CASSLNSYYEQYF. The variable domain in full, completed from reference TRBV7-8 and TRBJ2-7, reads GAGVSQSPRYKVAKRGQDVALRCDPISGHVSLFWYQQALGQGPEFLTYFQNEAQLDKSGLPSDRFFAERPEGSVSTLKIQRTQQEDSAVYLCASSLNSYYEQYFGPGTRLTVT.

V is TRBV5-4 and J is TRBJ2-4, with D possibly matching TRBD2 (6 bases). The germline V and J ends were trimmed by 4 bases and 6 bases, with 14 bases remaining between them. The CDR3 totals 14 residues. The germline CDR1 and CDR2 sequences are SGHNT and YYREEE (reference sequence). In DNA form, the CDR3 reads TGTGCCAGCAGCCCGATGGGGGGACTAAACATTCAGTACTTC. Amino acids: CASSPMGGLNIQYF.

CDR3 in amino acids: CASNTQGREQYF. CDR3 nucleotide sequence: TGTGCCAGCAACACACAGGGTCGGGAGCAGTACTTC. The chain joins TRBV7-9 to TRBJ2-7; D perhaps matches TRBD1 (6 bases). Germline V gene lookup returns CDR1 SEHNR and CDR2 FQNEAQ (reference sequence). V was cut by 7 bases and J by 7 bases, with 14 bases left in between. The length of the CDR3 is 12 residues. Variable domain in full (rest from reference TRBV7-9 and TRBJ2-7): DTGVSQNPRHKITKRGQNVTFRCDPISEHNRLYWYRQTLGQGPEFLTYFQNEAQLEKSRLLSDRFSAERPKGSFSTLEIQRTEQGDSAMYLCASNTQGREQYFGPGTRLTVT.

The V and J genes are TRBV7-6 and TRBJ1-1; possibly TRBD1 for D (6 bases). V was shortened by 5 bases and J by 2 bases, with 12 bases between the two germline ends. The germline CDR1 and CDR2 sequences are SGHVS and FNYEAQ. This CDR3 is built from 14 residues. CDR3 coding DNA: TGTGCCAGCAGCCTAGGACAGTTTAACACTGAAGCTTTCTTT. Translation: CASSLGQFNTEAFF.

This rearrangement joins TRBV11-1 to TRBJ2-3; no firm D call. Trimming left V 3 bases short and J 6 bases short, with 10 bases between. Looked up from germline, CDR1 is SGHAT and CDR2 is FQDESV (reference sequence). CDR3 length equals 13 residues. CDR3 sequence (DNA): TGTGCCAGCAGCTTTACAGTAGATGATACGCAGTATTTT. It translates to CASSFTVDDTQYF.

This clone was seen more than once but under ten times. The chain joins TRBV4-1 to TRBJ1-3, with D possibly TRBD1 on 5 matching bases. The V and J ends lost 4 bases and 0 bases respectively, with 16 bases between them. Germline-derived CDR1 and CDR2 are MGHRA and YSYEKL. This CDR3 is built from 17 residues. In DNA, the CDR3 is TGCGCCAGCAGCCCTTGGACATTCCTGCTCTCTGGAAACACCATATATTTT. It specifies CASSPWTFLLSGNTIYF.

The chain is built from TRBV18 and TRBJ2-5, with TRBD2 matching 7 bases. V was clipped by 2 bases and J by 4 bases; unmatched bases: 7. The CDR3 spans 15 residues. Germline CDR1 reads KGHSH; CDR2 reads LQKENI. As DNA, the CDR3 is TGTGCCAGCTCACCAGTCGCAGGGAGGGTAGAGACCCAGTACTTC. Encoded protein: CASSPVAGRVETQYF.

The chain joins TRBV6-1 to TRBJ1-5, with 8 nucleotides matching TRBD1. V trimming: 6 bases; J trimming: 5 bases; junction bases outside the gene matches: 3. The CDR3 has 13 residues. From germline, CDR1 is MNHNS and CDR2 SASEGT. In DNA, the CDR3 is TGTGCCAGCAGCAAACAGGGGGATCAGCCCCAGCATTTT. Protein sequence: CASSKQGDQPQHF.

This chain joins TRBV7-2 and TRBJ2-3; no reliable D call. Germline-derived CDR1 and CDR2 are SGHTA and FQGNSA. V gave up 5 bases and J gave up 6 bases, with 15 bases separating them. CDR3 size: 14 residues. In nucleotides, the CDR3 is TGTGCCAGCAGCCGAGCAGGTCCCCGGGATACGCAGTATTTT. Translating gives CASSRAGPRDTQYF.

This clone was recorded once. V gene TRBV29-1 combines with J gene TRBJ2-7; 7 nucleotides match TRBD2. CDR3 length equals 12 residues. The V gene end was trimmed by 6 bases and the J gene end by 6 bases; junction bases not matched to a gene: 8. The V gene's germline CDR1 is SQVTM and CDR2 ANQGSEA. This chain's CDR3 is CSVKRGPGEQYF. Written as DNA, the CDR3 is TGCAGCGTAAAGCGGGGCCCTGGCGAGCAGTACTTC.

The V and J genes are TRBV12-5 and TRBJ1-2, with D perhaps matching TRBD1 (5 bases). Trimming shortened V by 6 bases and J by 1 base, and 6 bases separated the two germline ends. Germline V gives CDR1 LGHNT, CDR2 FRNRAP. This CDR3 has 12 residues. CDR3 in amino acids: CASGDSNYGYTF. CDR3 DNA: TGTGCTAGTGGCGACAGTAACTATGGCTACACCTTC. Full variable domain (remainder filled in from reference TRBV12-5 and TRBJ1-2): DARVTQTPRHKVTEMGQEVTMRCQPILGHNTVFWYRQTMMQGLELLAYFRNRAPLDDSGMPKDRFSAEMPDATLATLKIQPSEPRDSAVYFCASGDSNYGYTFGSGTRLTVV.

With respect to this clone: One junction end disagrees with the germline gene, perhaps due to a read error. The chain couples TRBV6-5 to TRBJ1-3, with 7 bases that match TRBD1. Germline V gene data show CDR1 as MNHEY and CDR2 as SVGAGI. This CDR3 has 15 residues. The CDR3 loop reads CVSGRGQAPGNTIYF. The DNA for the CDR3 is TGTGTCAGCGGCCGAGGACAGGCCCCTGGAAACACCATATATTTT.

The chain combines TRBV7-2 with TRBJ2-3; TRBD2 matches 15 bases. V gave up 6 bases and J gave up 8 bases; unmatched junction bases: 15. Germline CDR1 is SGHTA and CDR2 is FQGNSA. The CDR3 extends over 18 amino acids. The DNA of the CDR3 is TGTGCCAGCAGTTCACCGGGACTAGCGGGGGGAGCCGGGGGTACGCAGTATTTT. It codes for CASSSPGLAGGAGGTQYF.

The chain couples TRBV30 to TRBJ2-1; 13 bases agree with TRBD2. V lost 4 bases to trimming and J lost 8 bases; unmatched junction nucleotides: 8. Germline CDR1 is GTSNPN and CDR2 is SVGIG (reference sequence). CDR3 length: 15 residues. The CDR3: CAWIEGLAGVYEQFF. CDR3 nucleotide sequence: TGTGCCTGGATCGAAGGACTAGCGGGAGTCTATGAGCAGTTCTTC.

The rearrangement uses TRBV7-9 and TRBJ1-2, with 7 bases aligning to TRBD1. The CDR3 contains 14 residues. Germline V gene data show CDR1 as SEHNR and CDR2 as FQNEAQ (reference sequence). With V trimmed by 6 bases and J by 4 bases, 8 bases remained unmatched. In DNA form, the CDR3 reads TGTGCCAGCAGTTGGGACAGTTGGTTCTATGGCTACACCTTC. Its translation: CASSWDSWFYGYTF. Variable domain in full (rest from reference TRBV7-9 and TRBJ1-2): DTGVSQNPRHKITKRGQNVTFRCDPISEHNRLYWYRQTLGQGPEFLTYFQNEAQLEKSRLLSDRFSAERPKGSFSTLEIQRTEQGDSAMYLCASSWDSWFYGYTFGSGTRLTVV.

The genes are TRBV7-3 and TRBJ2-5, with a weak D call TRBD2 (6 bases). The V and J ends lost 5 bases and 3 bases respectively, with 10 bases between them. CDR1 SGHTA and CDR2 FQGTGA come from the germline V gene. CDR3 length: 13 residues. The CDR3 DNA follows: TGTGCCAGCAGCCCTGGGAGGAAAGAGACCCAGTACTTC. Its protein is CASSPGRKETQYF.

The chain uses TRBV30 and TRBJ2-3, with D maybe TRBD1 (6 bases). This CDR3 region has 14 residues. V was shortened by 3 bases and J by 4 bases, with 14 bases between the two germline ends. CDR1 is GTSNPN and CDR2 is SVGIG in the germline V gene (reference sequence). The CDR3 DNA reads as TGTGCCTGGAGAACAGGGCGTACTGCAGATACGCAGTATTTT. As protein: CAWRTGRTADTQYF. Drawing the rest from reference TRBV30 and TRBJ2-3, the complete variable domain is SQTIHQWPATLVQPVGSPLSLECTVEGTSNPNLYWYRQAAGRGLQLLFYSVGIGQISSEVPQNLSASRPQDRQFILSSKKLLLSDSGFYLCAWRTGRTADTQYFGPGTRLTVL.

The chain couples TRBV10-3 to TRBJ2-7, with 7 bases that match TRBD1. The germline gives CDR1 ENHRY, CDR2 SYGVKD. With 9 bases clipped from V and 3 bases from J, the junction kept 2 bases outside the gene matches. The CDR3 has 11 amino acids. Here the CDR3 reads CAIGTVYEQYF. The CDR3, as DNA: TGTGCCATTGGGACAGTCTACGAGCAGTACTTC.

The CDR3: CASSPTARGTQTQYF. As DNA, the CDR3 is TGTGCCAGCAGCCCTACCGCCAGGGGGACACAGACCCAGTACTTC. The chain carries TRBV5-4 and TRBJ2-5, with TRBD1 identical over 7 bases. The CDR3 runs 15 residues. Trimming took 4 bases from V and 6 from J; bases not matched to a gene: 12. Germline lookup yields CDR1 SGHNT and CDR2 YYREEE (reference sequence).

This clone showed up just a few times. The same CDR3 can be traced to other DNA sequences in this sample. The genes are TRBV6-1 and TRBJ2-3; D remains ambiguous. Trimming pared 1 base from V and 3 bases from J, leaving 5 bases between. Per germline, CDR1 MNHNS and CDR2 SASEGT. This CDR3 region has 13 residues. CDR3 coding DNA: TGTGCCAGCAGTGAAGATAGAACAGATACGCAGTATTTT. Protein product: CASSEDRTDTQYF.

The V and J genes are TRBV27 and TRBJ1-1; D is possibly TRBD1 (5 bases). V gave up 8 bases and J gave up 1 base, with 14 bases separating them. Germline V CDR1 and CDR2: MNHEY, SMNVEV (reference sequence). The CDR3 loop spans 14 amino acids. The CDR3 is CASHLGGANTEAFF. CDR3 coding DNA: TGTGCCAGCCACCTGGGAGGGGCGAACACTGAAGCTTTCTTT.

The chain employs TRBV7-6 and TRBJ1-4; perhaps TRBD1 as D (5 bases). V gave up 1 base and J gave up 8 bases, with 20 bases separating them. The germline CDR1 and CDR2 sequences are SGHVS and FNYEAQ. The length of the CDR3 is 17 residues. CDR3 in amino acids: CASSLGQPRGGLEKLFF. The CDR3 coding sequence is TGTGCCAGCAGCTTAGGACAACCTAGGGGAGGCTTGGAAAAACTGTTTTTT.